This is a list of T cell receptor beta chains from one sample in a study of blood T cell repertoires in COVID-19. The table came from immunoSEQ multiplex PCR; TCRdb's copy has only in-frame clones and leaves some out. The sample has about 70,000 clones, 80% to 85% seen once. The sequenced material came from peripheral blood. These receptors all stem from an elderly man with acute or convalescent COVID-19. The CDR3 runs from the conserved cysteine through the conserved F or W. Fields, in order: J gene, D gene, V gene, clone size, CDR3 DNA, CDR3 protein. A D gene is named only where the DNA matches it firmly. Clone size appears in some rows only: once, few, many, or a class for an expanded clone.

TRBJ2-2,.,TRBV10-2,.,TGCGCCAGCAGAAACCAGGGTTTCGCGAACACCGGGGAGCTGTTTTTT,CASRNQGFANTGELFF
TRBJ2-2,.,TRBV3-1/TRBV3-2,many,TGTGCCAGCAGCCAATGGCAGGGAAGGACCGGGGAGCTGTTTTTT,CASSQWQGRTGELFF
TRBJ2-5,.,TRBV7-9,.,TGTGCCAGCAGTCTAGATAGGGGAGAGACCCAGTACTTC,CASSLDRGETQYF
TRBJ2-7,TRBD1,TRBV19,.,TGTGCCAGTAGTCCCGGGACAGGGGGCTACGAGCAGTACTTC,CASSPGTGGYEQYF
TRBJ2-7,TRBD2,TRBV28,.,TGTGCCAGCAGTCCCCGGGGGGGGTCTCTCTCCTACGAGCAGTACTTC,CASSPRGGSLSYEQYF
TRBJ2-7,TRBD1,TRBV7-3,.,TGTGCCAGCGAGGGGGCAGGGGGTACCTACGAGCAGTACTTC,CASEGAGGTYEQYF
TRBJ2-7,.,TRBV29-1,.,TGCAGCGTTGAAGACAGGCGAGAGCAGTACTTC,CSVEDRREQYF
TRBJ2-4,.,TRBV5-4,.,TGTGCCAGCAGCGACCAGGGTAGGGCCAAAAACATTCAGTACTTC,CASSDQGRAKNIQYF
TRBJ2-3,TRBD1,TRBV28,.,TGTGCCAGCAGCCAACCGGGACAGGGGACAGATACGCAGTATTTT,CASSQPGQGTDTQYF
TRBJ2-3,.,TRBV3-1/TRBV3-2,.,TGTGCCAGCACCGCGAGAGCCCAAGGAGGGCCGGGGGATACGCAGTATTTT,CASTARAQGGPGDTQYF
TRBJ1-2,TRBD1,TRBV3-1/TRBV3-2,once,TGTGCCAGCAGCCAAACGTTCGGGGCAGGGACAGGAGGCTACACCTTC,CASSQTFGAGTGGYTF
TRBJ2-4,TRBD1,TRBV18,once,TGTGCCAGCTCACCGGGACAGGGGATTGAGGCCAAAAACATTCAGTACTTC,CASSPGQGIEAKNIQYF
TRBJ2-1,TRBD2,TRBV4-2,once,TGTGCCAGCAGCCACGCGGGCCGGGTGGGGACTAGCGGGGGGGTCAATTGGTACAATGAGCAGTTCTTC,CASSHAGRVGTSGGVNWYNEQFF
TRBJ2-3,.,TRBV9,.,TGTGCCAGCAGCGCCCGACTAGGGTCCTATACGCAGTATTTT,CASSARLGSYTQYF
TRBJ2-3,.,TRBV7-2,.,TGTGCCAGCCGGTTAACAGATACGCAGTATTTT,CASRLTDTQYF
TRBJ1-2,.,TRBV6-5,.,TGTGCCAGCAGTTACCAGGGCAGCTATGGCTACACCTTC,CASSYQGSYGYTF
TRBJ1-2,.,TRBV2,.,TGTGCCAGCAGTGAAAGTCAGTTCTATGGCTACACCTTC,CASSESQFYGYTF
TRBJ2-2,TRBD2,TRBV28,few,TGTGCCAGCCGCGGGGGGCAGAACACCGGGGAGCTGTTTTTT,CASRGGQNTGELFF
TRBJ2-1,.,TRBV9,.,TGTGCCAGCAGCGTCCTTCCGGACAGTGACCTCGGAAATGAGCAGTTCTTC,CASSVLPDSDLGNEQFF
TRBJ2-1,TRBD2,TRBV9,.,TGTGCCAGCAGCTCTGGCGGGGGGCCTCCTACGTACAATGAGCAGTTCTTC,CASSSGGGPPTYNEQFF
TRBJ2-5,.,TRBV28,.,TGTGCCAGCAGTCCTCCCCACGGGAAAGGAGAACAAGAGACCCAGTACTTC,CASSPPHGKGEQETQYF
TRBJ1-3,TRBD1,TRBV11-2,.,TGTGCCAGCAGCCCCGACAGGGGCAGTCACACCATATATTTT,CASSPDRGSHTIYF
TRBJ2-7,.,TRBV28,.,TGTGCCAGCCGTTTACGACCGGGGTCGGGGAGTGGATACGAGCAGTACTTC,CASRLRPGSGSGYEQYF
TRBJ2-3,TRBD1,TRBV5-4,.,TGTGCCAGCAGCTCGACAGGGGTGTCTCGGGATACGCAGTATTTT,CASSSTGVSRDTQYF
TRBJ1-2,.,TRBV9,.,TGTGCCAGCAGCCCCACAGGGAAAGTAGACTATGGCTACACCTTC,CASSPTGKVDYGYTF
TRBJ1-6,.,TRBV6-1,.,TGTGCCAGCAGTGCCATGACGGACTCAACCTTGGGGTCACCCCTCCACTTT,CASSAMTDSTLGSPLHF
TRBJ2-1,.,TRBV5-5,few,TGTGCCAGCAGCTTGGGCCAGCGTCAAAGCGAGCAGTTCTTC,CASSLGQRQSEQFF
TRBJ2-3,.,TRBV14,.,TGTGCCAGCAGCACTACCGCGGGACTGCCGGATACGCAGTATTTT,CASSTTAGLPDTQYF
TRBJ2-3,TRBD2,TRBV4-3,.,TGCGCCAGCAGCCAAGTCGCGGGAGGGCGGGGAGATACGCAGTATTTT,CASSQVAGGRGDTQYF
TRBJ1-6,.,TRBV3-1/TRBV3-2,.,TGTGCCAGCAGCCAAGCAAGGGAGGCCCTCCACTTT,CASSQAREALHF
TRBJ2-5,.,TRBV7-2,.,TGTGCCAGCATCGGATCGGGGGAAGAGACCCAGTACTTC,CASIGSGEETQYF
TRBJ1-4,.,TRBV6-1,few,TGTGCCAGCAGTGAAGGGCAGGTTCAGGGAAAACTGTTTTTT,CASSEGQVQGKLFF
TRBJ2-1,.,TRBV9,.,TGTGCCAGCAGCGTAGCTGGACAGCTTCTAAATGAGCAGTTCTTC,CASSVAGQLLNEQFF
TRBJ1-1,TRBD1,TRBV10-3,few,TGTGCCATCAGGGGGACAGGGGACACTGAAGCTTTCTTT,CAIRGTGDTEAFF
TRBJ2-5,.,TRBV28,.,TGTGCCAGCAGTTTATTAGTCCGGACAGACCAAGAGACCCAGTACTTC,CASSLLVRTDQETQYF
TRBJ2-3,.,TRBV27,.,TGTGCCAGCAGAGGGGCAAATACGCAGTATTTT,CASRGANTQYF
TRBJ2-7,TRBD1,TRBV7-8,.,TGTGCCAGCAGCTATGGGGGGACAGGGCTTGGCGAGCAGTACTTC,CASSYGGTGLGEQYF
TRBJ1-2,.,TRBV5-1,few,TGCGCCAGCAGCCAGGAAGGGGGAAACTATGGCTACACCTTC,CASSQEGGNYGYTF
TRBJ1-6,.,TRBV5-4,few,TGTGCCAGCAGCTCCGCCACGGGGGAATCACCCCTCCACTTT,CASSSATGESPLHF
TRBJ2-2,TRBD1,TRBV7-2,.,TGTGCCAGCAGCTTAGGAAGGACAGGTTCCGGGGAGCTGTTTTTT,CASSLGRTGSGELFF
TRBJ2-3,.,TRBV10-3,.,TGTGCCATCAGTTTCGGACAGAGCACAGATACGCAGTATTTT,CAISFGQSTDTQYF
TRBJ2-6,.,TRBV7-2,.,TGTGCCAGCAGCTTCCTCAGGCTCGGGGCCAACGTCCTGACTTTC,CASSFLRLGANVLTF
TRBJ2-1,TRBD2,TRBV5-1,.,TGCGCCAGCAGCTTGGTAACTAGCGGAAACAATGAGCAGTTCTTC,CASSLVTSGNNEQFF
TRBJ1-1,TRBD1,TRBV6-5,.,TGTGCCAGCAGTAACCGACAGGGTGCAGCTTTCTTT,CASSNRQGAAFF
TRBJ2-7,TRBD2,TRBV27,.,TGTGCCAGCAGTTTTCGACTAGCGGCAACCCCCTACGAGCAGTACTTC,CASSFRLAATPYEQYF
TRBJ2-2,TRBD1,TRBV5-4,.,TGTGCCAGCAGCCCTGGACAGGGCGGGGGGGAGCTGTTTTTT,CASSPGQGGGELFF
TRBJ2-2,TRBD1,TRBV7-2,.,TGTGCCAGCAGCTCTCGGACAGGGGAGAGCACCGGGGAGCTGTTTTTT,CASSSRTGESTGELFF
TRBJ1-2,.,TRBV5-1,.,TGCGCCAGCAGTTCGTCAGGGATTGGCTATGGCTACACCTTC,CASSSSGIGYGYTF
TRBJ2-6,.,TRBV7-9,few,TGTGCCAGCAGAGCCGGGACATTCCTCTTGGGGGCCAACGTCCTGACTTTC,CASRAGTFLLGANVLTF
TRBJ1-4,.,TRBV12-3/TRBV12-4,few,TGTGCCAGCGGCTCGGAGGCGAGCGTGTTTTTT,CASGSEASVFF
TRBJ1-5,TRBD1,TRBV6-6,once,TGTGCCAGCTCGATCATACAGGGGCAATGGGAACCCCAGCATTTT,CASSIIQGQWEPQHF
TRBJ2-7,TRBD1,TRBV5-1,.,TGCGCCAGCAGCCCGGGCGGACAGGTGATCTACGAGCAGTACTTC,CASSPGGQVIYEQYF
TRBJ1-2,.,TRBV2,.,TGTGCCAGCAGTGAGACCACAGGGCGCCATGGCTACACCTTC,CASSETTGRHGYTF
TRBJ2-7,TRBD1,TRBV9,.,TGTGCCAGCAGCGGAAGCTCGGGACAGGGGGGCGGTGAGCAGTACTTC,CASSGSSGQGGGEQYF
TRBJ1-2,.,TRBV12-3/TRBV12-4,many,TGTGCCAGCACCAAAGACAGAGACTATGGCTACACCTTC,CASTKDRDYGYTF
TRBJ1-1,TRBD1,TRBV5-6,once,TGTGCCAGCAGCTTGGTACCAGGGGGCACTGAAGCTTTCTTT,CASSLVPGGTEAFF
TRBJ2-1,.,TRBV7-9,once,TGTGCCAGCAGCCCGCGTGGGGGCTTGTACAATGAGCAGTTCTTC,CASSPRGGLYNEQFF
TRBJ2-7,.,TRBV7-9,.,TGTGCCAGCAGCTTAATCACAGGGTACGAGCAGTACTTC,CASSLITGYEQYF
TRBJ1-2,.,TRBV5-6,.,TGTGCCAGCAGCTTGGACAGGGCAAAAGGCTACACCTTC,CASSLDRAKGYTF